This TCR beta chain was sequenced in a study of regulatory T cells in long-lasting Graves disease. Overall study results and limits: Results may be inaccurate due to the small sample size.

Described time point: newly diagnosed GD, antithyroid drugs for less than 3 months. Following extraction of RNA from PBMCs, that RNA was used to make the TCR library. Graves' disease diagnoses used American Thyroid Association guidelines. This clonotype was counted at least ten times. Its target is not known. According to the study, TCR beta libraries were built with iRepertoire HTBI primers and CDR3-region Arm-PCR. A single record per CDR3 protein comes from TCRdb applying MiXCR to the multiplex PCR reads. The sample lists roughly 250,000 distinct CDR3 sequences; under 20% were seen once. This CDR3 is built from 14 residues. CDR1 and CDR2 (germline): SNHLY, FYNNEI. Trimming cost V 8 bases and J 9 bases; bases outside gene matches: 9. The data also belong to a second study, concerning T cells in Graves' hyperthyroidism and ophthalmopathy.

This sequence originates from a woman in her thirties with Graves disease. Sequencing used peripheral blood mononuclear cells (PBMCs), obtained at new diagnosis, from a patient treated with antithyroid drugs. This chain connects TRBV2 to TRBJ1-6; 8 bases are a match to TRBD1. CDR3: CASGWGRGPSPLHF. CDR3 nucleotides: TGTGCCAGCGGGTGGGGCAGGGGGCCTTCACCCCTCCACTTT.